The 25 T cell receptor beta chains listed next were all sequenced from one sample in a study of beta chain features in type 1 diabetes. Study-wide results and caveats: People with Type 1 diabetes carried modestly yet significantly shorter TCRB CDR3s in all four CD4+ subsets.

These receptors' targets are unknown. Expressed TCRB transcripts were sequenced because the isolated RNA had all been reverse transcribed beforehand. Profiling relied on immunoSEQ multiplex PCR, and the TCRdb table lists in-frame clones only, not all of them. The sample yields around 360,000 clones, roughly 12% seen once. Sequenced material: naive CD4+ T cells from blood. All receptors come from a young woman with type 1 diabetes.

This clone occurred a few times. The genes are TRBV27 and TRBJ2-7, with TRBD1 as a possible D gene (5 bases). Germline CDR1 reads MNHEY; CDR2 reads SMNVEV (reference sequence). The V end lost 2 bases, the J end lost 4 bases, and 18 bases lay between the germline ends. This CDR3 region has 16 residues. Here the CDR3 reads CASSLVVFGQGYEQYF. The CDR3 nucleotides read TGTGCCAGCAGTTTAGTAGTATTTGGCCAGGGTTACGAGCAGTACTTC.

J is TRBJ2-1 and V is TRBV6-5; tentative D call: TRBD1 (5 bases). Per the germline V gene, CDR1 is MNHEY and CDR2 is SVGAGI. The CDR3 is 15 residues long. Trimming pared 2 bases from V and 1 base from J, leaving 9 bases between. DNA for the CDR3: TGTGCCAGCAGTTACGGGCAGGGATCCTACAATGAGCAGTTCTTC. Amino acid sequence: CASSYGQGSYNEQFF.

This clone was observed a few times. Other DNA sequences in the sample encode the same CDR3. This chain joins TRBV5-1 and TRBJ2-7; TRBD1 aligns across 7 bases. J was trimmed by 3 bases and V by 4 bases; bases with no gene match: 7. Looked up from germline, CDR1 is SGHRS and CDR2 is YFSETQ. This CDR3 has 14 amino acids. The CDR3 loop is CASSGDSISYEQYF. CDR3 nucleotides: TGCGCCAGCAGCGGGGACAGCATTAGCTACGAGCAGTACTTC.

This clone was counted a few times. The chain combines TRBV11-1 with TRBJ2-1; 7 nucleotides agree with TRBD2. J was trimmed by 6 bases and V by 5 bases; bases with no gene match: 10. Germline values: CDR1 SGHAT, CDR2 FQDESV (reference sequence). The CDR3 loop spans 15 amino acids. In DNA form, the CDR3 reads TGTGCCAGCAGCCTGGGTGTGAGCGGGACCAATGAGCAGTTCTTC. Its translation: CASSLGVSGTNEQFF. The full variable domain, with the rest looked up from reference TRBV11-1 and TRBJ2-1, is EAEVAQSPRYKITEKSQAVAFWCDPISGHATLYWYRQILGQGPELLVQFQDESVVDDSQLPKDRFSAERLKGVDSTLKIQPAELGDSAMYLCASSLGVSGTNEQFFGPGTRLTVL.

Notes on this clone: This sample also contains other DNA sequences that code for the same CDR3. The chain is built from TRBV30 and TRBJ2-1, with D maybe TRBD2 (6 bases). This CDR3 comprises 15 residues. CDR1 is GTSNPN, CDR2 SVGIG, per germline (reference sequence). V lost 0 bases and J lost 0, with 9 bases in between. In DNA, the CDR3 is TGTGCCTGGAGTGTTGGGGGGAGCTCCTACAATGAGCAGTTCTTC. Its translation is CAWSVGGSSYNEQFF.

This clone was seen more than once but under ten times. The chain is built from TRBV9 and TRBJ2-7; 9 bases are shared with TRBD2. V lost 7 bases, J lost 2 bases, and 7 bases stayed unmatched. The CDR3 has 14 residues. CDR1 is SGDLS and CDR2 is YYNGEE in the germline V gene. The CDR3 spells CASSGRGGTYEQYF. The CDR3 DNA reads as TGTGCCAGCTCCGGGCGGGGGGGAACCTACGAGCAGTACTTC.

The J gene is TRBJ1-2, the V gene TRBV29-1; D gene uncertain. CDR3 length: 13 residues. Deletions cut 5 bases from V and 3 bases from J, with 13 bases between. The germline gives CDR1 SQVTM, CDR2 ANQGSEA. The CDR3 is CSVSPRLDYGYTF. DNA of the CDR3: TGCAGCGTTAGTCCCCGTCTAGACTATGGCTACACCTTC. Supplemented by reference TRBV29-1 and TRBJ1-2, the full variable domain reads SAVISQKPSRDICQRGTSLTIQCQVDSQVTMMFWYRQQPGQSLTLIATANQGSEATYESGFVIDKFPISRPNLTFSTLTVSNMSPEDSSIYLCSVSPRLDYGYTFGSGTRLTVV.

This clone appeared a few times. The chain recombines TRBV4-1 with TRBJ2-7, with 9 bases identical to TRBD2. The length of the CDR3 is 16 residues. From germline, CDR1 is MGHRA and CDR2 YSYEKL. J lost 2 bases, V lost 4 bases, and 9 bases had no gene match. The CDR3 region is CASSLGHSGRAYEQYF. The CDR3 DNA is TGCGCCAGCAGCCTAGGTCATAGCGGGAGAGCCTACGAGCAGTACTTC.

A few counts support this clone. This sequence joins TRBV6-6 and TRBJ2-1, with D perhaps matching TRBD2 (5 bases). The CDR3 runs 12 residues. Trimming removed 7 bases at V and 9 bases at J, with 13 bases between. Germline V gene sequence: CDR1 MNHNY, CDR2 SVGAGI (reference sequence). The DNA for the CDR3 is TGTGCCAGCACCTCTCTAGCTGCTGAGCAGTTCTTC. Translating it yields CASTSLAAEQFF.

This clone was seen only a few times. V and J are TRBV5-4 and TRBJ2-3; 7 nucleotides agree with TRBD2. J gave up 1 base and V 4 bases, and 3 bases lay outside the gene matches. The germline gives CDR1 SGHNT, CDR2 YYREEE (reference sequence). The CDR3 has 14 amino acids. The CDR3 region is CASSVTSGTDTQYF. The CDR3 nucleotides read TGTGCCAGCAGCGTAACTAGCGGCACAGATACGCAGTATTTT.

The V and J genes are TRBV5-1 and TRBJ2-1; D is possibly TRBD2 (6 bases). CDR1 is SGHRS and CDR2 is YFSETQ in the germline V gene. Trimming stripped 3 bases from V and 4 bases from J, with 8 bases between. This CDR3 has 13 residues. The CDR3 sequence: CASSWTTYNEQFF. CDR3 coding DNA: TGCGCCAGCAGCTGGACTACGTACAATGAGCAGTTCTTC.

V and J are TRBV29-1 and TRBJ1-1, with D hard to call. This CDR3 comprises 12 residues. V lost 5 bases and J 0 bases, leaving 7 bases between the germline ends. From germline, CDR1 is SQVTM and CDR2 ANQGSEA. This CDR3 is CSVQSMNTEAFF. The DNA of the CDR3 is TGCAGCGTTCAATCCATGAACACTGAAGCTTTCTTT. Variable domain in full (rest from reference TRBV29-1 and TRBJ1-1): SAVISQKPSRDICQRGTSLTIQCQVDSQVTMMFWYRQQPGQSLTLIATANQGSEATYESGFVIDKFPISRPNLTFSTLTVSNMSPEDSSIYLCSVQSMNTEAFFGQGTRLTVV.

This clone was seen more than once but under ten times. This CDR3 is missing its conserved last phenylalanine or tryptophan, likely due to a read error. The DNA is left out, because the CDR3 cannot be placed on it with certainty; the CDR3 is given as TCRdb lists it. The chain carries TRBV29-1 and TRBJ1-5; TRBD1, the table's D call, was not compared with the DNA. CDR1 is SQVTM, CDR2 ANQGSEA, per germline. The CDR3 is 9 amino acids in total, end residues counted. The CDR3 spells CSVEERVQV.

The chain employs TRBV4-3 and TRBJ2-1; TRBD1 matches at 7 bases. CDR1 and CDR2 (germline): LGHNA, YSLEER. The CDR3 contains 14 residues. Trimming took 1 base from V and 7 from J; bases not matched to a gene: 4. In nucleotides, the CDR3 is TGCGCCAGCAGCCAAGCAAACAGGGGTAATGAGCAGTTCTTC. This gives the protein CASSQANRGNEQFF.

This clone was seen only a few times. The CDR3 bases are TGTGCCAGCAAGGGGGCGGAGACCGCAAAACTGTTTTTT. It yields the protein CASKGAETAKLFF. J is TRBJ1-4 and V is TRBV11-3, with 7 bases fitting TRBD1. Germline V gives CDR1 SGHNT, CDR2 YENEEA. V was clipped by 7 bases and J by 10 bases; unmatched bases: 9. CDR3 length: 13 residues.

This clone came up a few times. The chain carries TRBV9 and TRBJ1-2, with 8 bases aligning to TRBD1. Germline loops: CDR1 SGDLS, CDR2 YYNGEE. The length of the CDR3 is 14 residues. J gave up 6 bases and V 0 bases, and 4 bases lay outside the gene matches. Written as DNA, the CDR3 is TGTGCCAGCAGCGTAGTGGACAGGGTAAATGGCTACACCTTC. This translates into CASSVVDRVNGYTF.

The chain combines TRBV18 with TRBJ2-1, with 7 bases fitting TRBD2. CDR1 and CDR2 (germline): KGHSH, LQKENI. This CDR3 is 15 amino acids long. The ends lost 2 bases at V and 6 bases at J; junction bases unmatched: 7. The CDR3, as DNA: TGTGCCAGCTCACCAAGAGCGGGGACTACCAATGAGCAGTTCTTC. This translates into CASSPRAGTTNEQFF. Full variable domain (outside the CDR3, taken from reference TRBV18 and TRBJ2-1): NAGVMQNPRHLVRRRGQEARLRCSPMKGHSHVYWYRQLPEEGLKFMVYLQKENIIDESGMPKERFSAEFPKEGPSILRIQQVVRGDSAAYFCASSPRAGTTNEQFFGPGTRLTVL.

The rearrangement joins TRBV18 to TRBJ2-1; TRBD1 matches at 9 bases. There are 15 residues in the CDR3. Germline V gives CDR1 KGHSH, CDR2 LQKENI. Trimming cost V 4 bases and J 8 bases; bases outside gene matches: 9. The CDR3 spells CASSRQGTGSDEQFF. As DNA, the CDR3 is TGTGCCAGCTCACGGCAAGGGACAGGGAGCGATGAGCAGTTCTTC.

This clone was picked up a small number of times. J is TRBJ2-2 and V is TRBV21-1; the table assigns TRBD1, which was not confirmed against the DNA. TRBV21-1 is an annotated pseudogene. This CDR3 has 17 residues. The CDR3: CASRKGDRETNTGELFF. CDR3 DNA: TGTGCCAGCAGAAAAGGGGACAGGGAGACGAACACCGGGGAGCTGTTTTTT.

The chain is built from TRBV7-9 and TRBJ1-6; 7 bases align to TRBD1. Germline CDR1 is SEHNR and CDR2 is FQNEAQ (reference sequence). V lost 0 bases, J lost 13 bases, and 3 bases stayed unmatched. The CDR3 covers 13 residues. This CDR3 reads CASSLATGTPLHF. CDR3 in DNA: TGTGCCAGCAGCTTAGCGACAGGGACCCCCCTCCACTTT.

This rearrangement joins TRBV6-5 to TRBJ1-5; 7 bases align to TRBD1. Germline CDR1 MNHEY, CDR2 SVGAGI. CDR3 length: 14 amino acids. V dropped 6 bases and J dropped 0; count of bases not matched to a gene: 2. The CDR3, as DNA: TGTGCCAGCAGCCCAGGGGGTAGCAATCAGCCCCAGCATTTT. Its protein is CASSPGGSNQPQHF.

CDR3 region: CASSGAANTEAFF. CDR3 DNA: TGTGCCAGCAGCGGAGCCGCGAACACTGAAGCTTTCTTT. The chain links TRBV9 to TRBJ1-1; D remains ambiguous. The CDR3 runs to 13 residues. The V end was cut by 3 bases, the J end by 1 base, with 7 bases between. Germline values: CDR1 SGDLS, CDR2 YYNGEE. Complete variable domain (other parts from reference TRBV9 and TRBJ1-1): DSGVTQTPKHLITATGQRVTLRCSPRSGDLSVYWYQQSLDQGLQFLIQYYNGEERAKGNILERFSAQQFPDLHSELNLSSLELGDSALYFCASSGAANTEAFFGQGTRLTVV.

The chain carries TRBV20-1 and TRBJ2-3; D unresolved. Trimming removed 8 bases at V and 13 bases at J, with 16 bases between. Germline-derived CDR1 and CDR2 are DFQATT and SNEGSKA (reference sequence). This CDR3 has 10 amino acids. DNA of the CDR3: TGCAGTTCCCCCTCTGCCTATGAGTATTTT. Translation: CSSPSAYEYF.

V is TRBV29-1 and J is TRBJ2-7, with D unresolved. Deletions cut 4 bases from V and 0 bases from J, with 7 bases between. This CDR3 is built from 12 residues. Germline V lookup: CDR1 SQVTM, CDR2 ANQGSEA. The DNA of the CDR3 is TGCAGCGTTGTTCGGAGCTCCTACGAGCAGTACTTC. It yields the protein CSVVRSSYEQYF.

This clone was observed a handful of times. The chain joins TRBV25-1 to TRBJ2-3; no clear D gene. CDR3 length: 15 amino acids. V lost 1 base and J lost 2, with 10 bases in between. The V gene's germline CDR1 is MGHDK and CDR2 SYGVNS. The CDR3 is CASSESRGYTDTQYF. In DNA, the CDR3 is TGTGCCAGCAGTGAATCAAGAGGCTACACAGATACGCAGTATTTT.